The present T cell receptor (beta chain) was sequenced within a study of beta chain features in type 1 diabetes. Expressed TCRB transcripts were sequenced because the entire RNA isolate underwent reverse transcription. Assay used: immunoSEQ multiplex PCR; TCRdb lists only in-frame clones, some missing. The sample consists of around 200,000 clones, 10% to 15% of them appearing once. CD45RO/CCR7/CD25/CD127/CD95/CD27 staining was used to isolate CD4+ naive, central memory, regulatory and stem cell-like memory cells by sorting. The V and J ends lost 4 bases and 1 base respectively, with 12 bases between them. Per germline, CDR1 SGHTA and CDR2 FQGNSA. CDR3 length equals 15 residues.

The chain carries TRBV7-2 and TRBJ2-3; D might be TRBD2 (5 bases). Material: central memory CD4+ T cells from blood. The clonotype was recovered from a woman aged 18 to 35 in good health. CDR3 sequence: CASSYQAVRTDTQYF. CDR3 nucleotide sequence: TGTGCCAGCAGCTATCAAGCGGTCCGCACAGATACGCAGTATTTT.